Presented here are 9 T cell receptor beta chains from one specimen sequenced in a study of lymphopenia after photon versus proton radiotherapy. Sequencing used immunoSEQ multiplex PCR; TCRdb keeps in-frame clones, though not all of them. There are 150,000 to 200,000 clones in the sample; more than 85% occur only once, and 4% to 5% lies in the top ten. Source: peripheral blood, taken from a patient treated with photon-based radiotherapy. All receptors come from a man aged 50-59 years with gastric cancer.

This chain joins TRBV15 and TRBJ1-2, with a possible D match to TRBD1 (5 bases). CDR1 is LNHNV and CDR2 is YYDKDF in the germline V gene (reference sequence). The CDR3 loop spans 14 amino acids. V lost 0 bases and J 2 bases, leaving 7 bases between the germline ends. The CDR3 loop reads CATSRERGNYGYTF. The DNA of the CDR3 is TGTGCCACCAGCAGAGAGCGGGGGAACTATGGCTACACCTTC.

The CDR3 loop reads CASSGTSGRSYEQYF. CDR3 nucleotide sequence: TGTGCCAGCAGTGGGACTAGCGGGCGGTCCTACGAGCAGTACTTC. This chain uses TRBV28 with TRBJ2-7; 12 bases line up with TRBD2. Germline loops: CDR1 MDHEN, CDR2 SYDVKM. The CDR3 runs to 15 residues. With V trimmed by 5 bases and J by 1 base, 3 bases remained unmatched.

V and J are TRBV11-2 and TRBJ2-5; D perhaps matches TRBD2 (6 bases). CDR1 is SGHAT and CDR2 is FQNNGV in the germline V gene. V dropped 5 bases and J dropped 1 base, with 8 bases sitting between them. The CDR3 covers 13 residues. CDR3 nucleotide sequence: TGTGCCAGCAGCAAGGGACTCCAAGAGACCCAGTACTTC. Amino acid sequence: CASSKGLQETQYF.

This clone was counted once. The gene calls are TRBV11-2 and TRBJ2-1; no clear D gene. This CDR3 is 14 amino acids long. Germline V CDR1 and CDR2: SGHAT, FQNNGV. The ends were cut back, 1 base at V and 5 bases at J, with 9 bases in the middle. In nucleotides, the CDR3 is TGTGCCAGCAGCTTAGTACCTAGAGACAATGAGCAGTTCTTC. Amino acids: CASSLVPRDNEQFF. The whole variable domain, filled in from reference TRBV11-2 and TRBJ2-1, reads EAGVAQSPRYKIIEKRQSVAFWCNPISGHATLYWYQQILGQGPKLLIQFQNNGVVDDSQLPKDRFSAERLKGVDSTLKIQPAKLEDSAVYLCASSLVPRDNEQFFGPGTRLTVL.

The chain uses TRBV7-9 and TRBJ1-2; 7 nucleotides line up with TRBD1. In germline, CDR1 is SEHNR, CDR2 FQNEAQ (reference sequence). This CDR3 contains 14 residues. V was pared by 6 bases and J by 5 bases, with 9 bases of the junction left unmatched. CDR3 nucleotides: TGTGCCAGCAGTTCGACAGGGTTGGGGTATGGCTACACCTTC. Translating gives CASSSTGLGYGYTF. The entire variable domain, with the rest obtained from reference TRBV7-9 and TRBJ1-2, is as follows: DTGVSQNPRHKITKRGQNVTFRCDPISEHNRLYWYRQTLGQGPEFLTYFQNEAQLEKSRLLSDRFSAERPKGSFSTLEIQRTEQGDSAMYLCASSSTGLGYGYTFGSGTRLTVV.

The CDR3 is CASRAGQGFDEQFF. Written as DNA, the CDR3 is TGTGCCAGCAGGGCCGGGCAGGGGTTCGATGAGCAGTTCTTC. This chain uses TRBV7-2 with TRBJ2-1; weak D call: TRBD1 (6 bases). Trimming stripped 6 bases from V and 8 bases from J, with 17 bases between. The CDR3 has 14 residues. Germline-derived CDR1 and CDR2 are SGHTA and FQGNSA.

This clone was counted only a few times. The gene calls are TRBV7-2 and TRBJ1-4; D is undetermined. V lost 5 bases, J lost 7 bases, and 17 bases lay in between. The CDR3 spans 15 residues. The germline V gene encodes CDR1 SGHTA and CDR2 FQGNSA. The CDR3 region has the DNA TGTGCCAGCAGCATCCGATCCGGGTTGGGTGAAAAACTGTTTTTT. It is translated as CASSIRSGLGEKLFF.

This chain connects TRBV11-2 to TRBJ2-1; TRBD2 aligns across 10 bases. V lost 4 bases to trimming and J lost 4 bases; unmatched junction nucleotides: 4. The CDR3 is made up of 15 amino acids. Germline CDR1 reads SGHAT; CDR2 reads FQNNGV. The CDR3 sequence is CASSSGTSVYNEQFF. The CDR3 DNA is TGTGCCAGCAGCTCCGGGACTAGCGTATACAATGAGCAGTTCTTC.

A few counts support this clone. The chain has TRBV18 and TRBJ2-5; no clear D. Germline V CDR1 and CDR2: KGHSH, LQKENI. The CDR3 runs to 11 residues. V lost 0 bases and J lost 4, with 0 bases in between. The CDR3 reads CASSPPETQYF. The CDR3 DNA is TGTGCCAGCTCACCACCAGAGACCCAGTACTTC.